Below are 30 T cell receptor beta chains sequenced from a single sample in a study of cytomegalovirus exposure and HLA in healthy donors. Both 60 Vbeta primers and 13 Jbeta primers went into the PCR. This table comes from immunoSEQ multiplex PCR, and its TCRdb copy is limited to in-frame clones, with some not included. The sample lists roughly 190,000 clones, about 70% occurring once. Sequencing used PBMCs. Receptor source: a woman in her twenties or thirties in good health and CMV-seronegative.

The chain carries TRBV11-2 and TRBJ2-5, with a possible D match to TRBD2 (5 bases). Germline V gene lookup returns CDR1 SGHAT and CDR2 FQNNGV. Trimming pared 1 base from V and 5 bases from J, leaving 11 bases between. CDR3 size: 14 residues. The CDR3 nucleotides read TGTGCCAGCAGCTTAGTTCGGGGTGCGGAGACCCAGTACTTC. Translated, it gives CASSLVRGAETQYF.

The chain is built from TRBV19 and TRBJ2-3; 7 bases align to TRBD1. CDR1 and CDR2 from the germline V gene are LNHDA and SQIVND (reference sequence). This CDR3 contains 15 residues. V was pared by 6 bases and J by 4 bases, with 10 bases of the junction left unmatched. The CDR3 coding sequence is TGTGCCAGTAGCCCTGACAGGGTGCGGGCAGATACGCAGTATTTT. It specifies CASSPDRVRADTQYF. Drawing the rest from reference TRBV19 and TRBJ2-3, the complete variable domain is DGGITQSPKYLFRKEGQNVTLSCEQNLNHDAMYWYRQDPGQGLRLIYYSQIVNDFQKGDIAEGYSVSREKKESFPLTVTSAQKNPTAFYLCASSPDRVRADTQYFGPGTRLTVL.

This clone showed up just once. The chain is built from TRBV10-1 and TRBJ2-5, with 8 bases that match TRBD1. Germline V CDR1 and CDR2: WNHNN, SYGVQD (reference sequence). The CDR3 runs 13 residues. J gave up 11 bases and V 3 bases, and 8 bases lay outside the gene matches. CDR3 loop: CASSDPDRVEQYF. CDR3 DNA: TGCGCCAGCAGTGACCCGGACAGGGTTGAGCAGTACTTC.

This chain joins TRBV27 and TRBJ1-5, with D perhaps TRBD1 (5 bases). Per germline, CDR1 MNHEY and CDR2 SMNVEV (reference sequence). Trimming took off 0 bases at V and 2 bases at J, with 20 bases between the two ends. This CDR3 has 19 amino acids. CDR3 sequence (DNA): TGTGCCAGCAGTTTATCGGGGGACCCGGGGGGGATCGGCAATCAGCCCCAGCATTTT. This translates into CASSLSGDPGGIGNQPQHF.

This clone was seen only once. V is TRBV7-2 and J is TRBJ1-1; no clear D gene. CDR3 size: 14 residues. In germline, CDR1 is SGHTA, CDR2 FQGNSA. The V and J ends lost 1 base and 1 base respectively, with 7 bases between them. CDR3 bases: TGTGCCAGCAGCTTAGTAGTCGGGAACACTGAAGCTTTCTTT. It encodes CASSLVVGNTEAFF.

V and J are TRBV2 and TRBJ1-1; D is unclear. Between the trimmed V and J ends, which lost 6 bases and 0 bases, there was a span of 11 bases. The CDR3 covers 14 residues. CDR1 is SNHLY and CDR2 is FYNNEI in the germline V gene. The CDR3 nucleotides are TGTGCCAGCAGCGCCGGGGTTTTGAACACTGAAGCTTTCTTT. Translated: CASSAGVLNTEAFF.

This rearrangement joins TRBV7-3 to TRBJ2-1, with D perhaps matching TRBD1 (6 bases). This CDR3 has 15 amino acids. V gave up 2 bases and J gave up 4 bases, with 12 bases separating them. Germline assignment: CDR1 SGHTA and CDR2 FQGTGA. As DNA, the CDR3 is TGTGCCAGCAGCTTATTAACAGGGTTTTACAATGAGCAGTTCTTC. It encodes CASSLLTGFYNEQFF.

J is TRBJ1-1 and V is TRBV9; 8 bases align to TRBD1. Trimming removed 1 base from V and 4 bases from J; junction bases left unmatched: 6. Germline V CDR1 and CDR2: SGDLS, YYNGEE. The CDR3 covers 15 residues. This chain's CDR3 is CASSVSTGAGTEAFF. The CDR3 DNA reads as TGTGCCAGCAGCGTATCGACAGGGGCAGGCACTGAAGCTTTCTTT.

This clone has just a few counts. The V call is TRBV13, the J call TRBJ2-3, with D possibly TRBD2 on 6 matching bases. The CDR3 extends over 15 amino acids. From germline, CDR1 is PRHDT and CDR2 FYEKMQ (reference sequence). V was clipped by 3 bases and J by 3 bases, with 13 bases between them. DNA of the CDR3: TGTGCCAGCAGCTTCTCAGCGGAGGGGACAGATACGCAGTATTTT. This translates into CASSFSAEGTDTQYF.

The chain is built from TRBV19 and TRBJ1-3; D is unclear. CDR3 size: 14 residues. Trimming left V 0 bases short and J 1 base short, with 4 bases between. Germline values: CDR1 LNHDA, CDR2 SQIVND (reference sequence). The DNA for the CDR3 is TGTGCCAGTAGTATAGACAGTTCTGGAAACACCATATATTTT. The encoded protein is CASSIDSSGNTIYF. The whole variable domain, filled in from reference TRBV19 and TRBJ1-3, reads DGGITQSPKYLFRKEGQNVTLSCEQNLNHDAMYWYRQDPGQGLRLIYYSQIVNDFQKGDIAEGYSVSREKKESFPLTVTSAQKNPTAFYLCASSIDSSGNTIYFGEGSWLTVV.

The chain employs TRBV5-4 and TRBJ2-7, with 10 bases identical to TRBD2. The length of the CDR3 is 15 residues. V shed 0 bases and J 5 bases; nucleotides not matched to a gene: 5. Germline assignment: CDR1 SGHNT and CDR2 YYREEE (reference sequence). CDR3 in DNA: TGTGCCAGCAGCTTGGTGTTAGCGGGAGGCCACGAGCAGTACTTC. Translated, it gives CASSLVLAGGHEQYF.

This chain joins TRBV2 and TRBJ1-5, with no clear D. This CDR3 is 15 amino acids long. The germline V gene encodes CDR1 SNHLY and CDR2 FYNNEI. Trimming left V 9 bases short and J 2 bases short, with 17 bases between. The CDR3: CASKRGESRNQPQHF. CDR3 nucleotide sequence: TGTGCCAGTAAACGGGGAGAATCGCGCAATCAGCCCCAGCATTTT.

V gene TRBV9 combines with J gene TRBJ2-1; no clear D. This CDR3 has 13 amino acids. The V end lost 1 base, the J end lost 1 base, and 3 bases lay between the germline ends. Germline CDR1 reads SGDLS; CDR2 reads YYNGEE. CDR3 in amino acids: CASSVQSYNEQFF. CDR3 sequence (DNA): TGTGCCAGCAGCGTACAGTCCTACAATGAGCAGTTCTTC.

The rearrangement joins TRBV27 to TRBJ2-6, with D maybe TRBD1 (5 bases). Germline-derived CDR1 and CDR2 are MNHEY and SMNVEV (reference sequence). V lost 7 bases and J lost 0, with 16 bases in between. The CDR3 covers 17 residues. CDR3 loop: CASTKRGTFSGANVLTF. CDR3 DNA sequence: TGTGCCAGCACCAAAAGGGGAACCTTCTCTGGGGCCAACGTCCTGACTTTC. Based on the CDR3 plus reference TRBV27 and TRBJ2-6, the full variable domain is EAQVTQNPRYLITVTGKKLTVTCSQNMNHEYMSWYRQDPGLGLRQIYYSMNVEVTDKGDVPEGYKVSRKEKRNFPLILESPSPNQTSLYFCASTKRGTFSGANVLTFGAGSRLTVL.

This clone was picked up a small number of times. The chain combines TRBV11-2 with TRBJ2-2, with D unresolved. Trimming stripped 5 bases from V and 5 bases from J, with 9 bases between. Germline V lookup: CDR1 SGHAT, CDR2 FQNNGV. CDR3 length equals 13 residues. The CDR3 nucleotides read TGTGCCAGCAGCGACCTAGTAACCGGGGAGCTGTTTTTT. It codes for CASSDLVTGELFF.

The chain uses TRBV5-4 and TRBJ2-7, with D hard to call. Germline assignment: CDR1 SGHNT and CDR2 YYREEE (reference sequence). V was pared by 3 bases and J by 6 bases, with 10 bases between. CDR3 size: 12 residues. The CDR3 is CASSYSRGEQYF. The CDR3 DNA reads TGTGCCAGCAGCTACTCACGCGGCGAGCAGTACTTC.

This chain's CDR3 is CASSASVIAADTQYF. In DNA form, the CDR3 reads TGCGCCAGCAGTGCATCTGTAATAGCGGCAGATACGCAGTATTTT. J is TRBJ2-3 and V is TRBV10-1; the D gene is possibly TRBD2 (6 bases). V lost 4 bases to trimming and J lost 4 bases, with 15 bases between them. CDR3 size: 15 residues. CDR1 is WNHNN and CDR2 is SYGVQD in the germline V gene (reference sequence).

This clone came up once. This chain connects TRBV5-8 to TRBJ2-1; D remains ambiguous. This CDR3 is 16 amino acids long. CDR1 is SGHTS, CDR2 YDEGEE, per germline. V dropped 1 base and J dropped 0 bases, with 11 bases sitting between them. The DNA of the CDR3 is TGTGCCAGCAGCTTGCCTGGCGGTCGCTCCTACAATGAGCAGTTCTTC. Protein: CASSLPGGRSYNEQFF.

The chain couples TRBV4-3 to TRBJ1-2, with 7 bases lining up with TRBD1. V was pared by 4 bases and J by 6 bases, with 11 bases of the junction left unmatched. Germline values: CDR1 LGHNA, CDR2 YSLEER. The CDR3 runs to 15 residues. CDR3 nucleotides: TGCGCCAGCAGCCCACCAGGGGGTAGGATCAATGGCTACACCTTC. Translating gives CASSPPGGRINGYTF.

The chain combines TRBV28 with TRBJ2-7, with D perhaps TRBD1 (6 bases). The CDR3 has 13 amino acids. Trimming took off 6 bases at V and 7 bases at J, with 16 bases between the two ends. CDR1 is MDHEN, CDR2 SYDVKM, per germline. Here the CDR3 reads CASRGDRSLEQYF. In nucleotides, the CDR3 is TGTGCCAGCAGGGGAGACAGGTCCTTGGAGCAGTACTTC.

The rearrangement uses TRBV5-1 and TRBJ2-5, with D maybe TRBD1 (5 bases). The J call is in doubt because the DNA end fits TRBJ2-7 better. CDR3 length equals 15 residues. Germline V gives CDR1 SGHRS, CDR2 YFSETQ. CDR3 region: CASSYLQGRAYEQYF. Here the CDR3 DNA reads TGCGCCAGCAGCTACTTGCAGGGAAGAGCCTACGAGCAGTACTTC.

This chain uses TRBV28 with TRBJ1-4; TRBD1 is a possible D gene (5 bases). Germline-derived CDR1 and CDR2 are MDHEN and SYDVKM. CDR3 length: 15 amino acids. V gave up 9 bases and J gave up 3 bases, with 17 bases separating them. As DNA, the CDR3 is TGTGCCAGTAGTACAGGAGTTCGTGCTAATGAAAAACTGTTTTTT. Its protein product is CASSTGVRANEKLFF.

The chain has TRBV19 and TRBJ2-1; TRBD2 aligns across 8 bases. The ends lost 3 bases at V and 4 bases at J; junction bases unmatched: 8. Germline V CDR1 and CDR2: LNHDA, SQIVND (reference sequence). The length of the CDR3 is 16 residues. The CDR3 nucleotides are TGTGCCAGTAGTATTTGGCCTAGCGGGCCTTACAATGAGCAGTTCTTC. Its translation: CASSIWPSGPYNEQFF. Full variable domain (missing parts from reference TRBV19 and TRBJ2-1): DGGITQSPKYLFRKEGQNVTLSCEQNLNHDAMYWYRQDPGQGLRLIYYSQIVNDFQKGDIAEGYSVSREKKESFPLTVTSAQKNPTAFYLCASSIWPSGPYNEQFFGPGTRLTVL.

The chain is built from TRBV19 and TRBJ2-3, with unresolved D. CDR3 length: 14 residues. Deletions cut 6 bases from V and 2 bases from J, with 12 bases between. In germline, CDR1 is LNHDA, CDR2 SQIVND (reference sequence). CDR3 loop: CASSHGLFTDTQYF. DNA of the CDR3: TGTGCCAGTAGCCACGGGTTATTCACAGATACGCAGTATTTT.

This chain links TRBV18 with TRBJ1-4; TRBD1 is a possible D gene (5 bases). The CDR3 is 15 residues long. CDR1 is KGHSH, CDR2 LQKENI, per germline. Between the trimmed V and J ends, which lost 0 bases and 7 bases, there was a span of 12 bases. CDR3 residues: CASSPPGGSGEKLFF. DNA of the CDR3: TGTGCCAGCTCACCACCCGGGGGTAGCGGTGAAAAACTGTTTTTT.

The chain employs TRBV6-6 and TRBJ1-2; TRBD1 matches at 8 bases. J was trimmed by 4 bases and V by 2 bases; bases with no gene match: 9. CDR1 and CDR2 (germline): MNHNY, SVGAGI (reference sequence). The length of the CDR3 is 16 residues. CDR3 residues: CASSYAGQGQVYGYTF. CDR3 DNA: TGTGCCAGCAGTTACGCAGGACAGGGACAGGTCTATGGCTACACCTTC.

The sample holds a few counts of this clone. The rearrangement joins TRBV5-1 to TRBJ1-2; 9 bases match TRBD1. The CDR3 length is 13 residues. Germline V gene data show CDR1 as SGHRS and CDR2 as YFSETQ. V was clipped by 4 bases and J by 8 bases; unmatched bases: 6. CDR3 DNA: TGCGCCAGCAGCGAAACAGGGGGCTTAGGCTACACCTTC. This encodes CASSETGGLGYTF.

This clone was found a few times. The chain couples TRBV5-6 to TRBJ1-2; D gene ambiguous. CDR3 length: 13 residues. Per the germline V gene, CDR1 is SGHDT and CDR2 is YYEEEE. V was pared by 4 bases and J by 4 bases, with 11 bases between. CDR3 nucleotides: TGTGCCAGCAGCCTCAGTTCATCCTATGGCTACACCTTC. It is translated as CASSLSSSYGYTF.

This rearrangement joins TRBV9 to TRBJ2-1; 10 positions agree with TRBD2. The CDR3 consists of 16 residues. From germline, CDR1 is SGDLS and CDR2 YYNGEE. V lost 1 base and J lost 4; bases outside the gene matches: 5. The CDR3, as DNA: TGTGCCAGCAGCGTACGGACTAGCGGACGTTACAATGAGCAGTTCTTC. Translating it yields CASSVRTSGRYNEQFF.

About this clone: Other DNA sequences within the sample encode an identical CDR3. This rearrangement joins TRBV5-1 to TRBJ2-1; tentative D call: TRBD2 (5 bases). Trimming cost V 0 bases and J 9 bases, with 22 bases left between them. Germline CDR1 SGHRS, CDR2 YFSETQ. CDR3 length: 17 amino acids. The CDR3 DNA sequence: TGCGCCAGCAGCTTGGGGTCTAGTGGGAGTGTGTTGGGTGAGCAGTTCTTC. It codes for CASSLGSSGSVLGEQFF.